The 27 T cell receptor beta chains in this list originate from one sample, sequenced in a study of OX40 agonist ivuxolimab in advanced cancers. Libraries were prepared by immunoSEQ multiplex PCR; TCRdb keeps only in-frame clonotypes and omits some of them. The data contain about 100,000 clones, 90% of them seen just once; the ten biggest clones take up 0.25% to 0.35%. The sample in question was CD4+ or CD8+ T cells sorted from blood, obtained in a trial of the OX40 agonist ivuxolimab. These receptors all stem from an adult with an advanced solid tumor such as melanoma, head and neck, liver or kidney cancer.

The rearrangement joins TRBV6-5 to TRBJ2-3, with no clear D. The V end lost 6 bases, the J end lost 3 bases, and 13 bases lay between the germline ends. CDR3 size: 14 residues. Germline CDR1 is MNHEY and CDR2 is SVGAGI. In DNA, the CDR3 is TGTGCCAGCAGACGGAGTGCCCCGACAGATACGCAGTATTTT. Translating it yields CASRRSAPTDTQYF.

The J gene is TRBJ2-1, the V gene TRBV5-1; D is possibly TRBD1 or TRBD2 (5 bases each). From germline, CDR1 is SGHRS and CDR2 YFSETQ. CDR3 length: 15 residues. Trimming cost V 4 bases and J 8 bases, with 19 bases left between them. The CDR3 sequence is CASSLAGTQRYEQFF. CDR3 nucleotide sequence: TGCGCCAGCAGCCTAGCCGGGACCCAGCGATATGAGCAGTTCTTC.

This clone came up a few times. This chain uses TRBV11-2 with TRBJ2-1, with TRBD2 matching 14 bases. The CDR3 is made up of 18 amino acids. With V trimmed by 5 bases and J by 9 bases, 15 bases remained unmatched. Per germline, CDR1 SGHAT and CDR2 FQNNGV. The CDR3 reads CASSLPGGGTSGSSEQFF. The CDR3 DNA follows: TGTGCCAGCAGCCTCCCCGGGGGGGGGACTAGCGGGAGTTCTGAGCAGTTCTTC.

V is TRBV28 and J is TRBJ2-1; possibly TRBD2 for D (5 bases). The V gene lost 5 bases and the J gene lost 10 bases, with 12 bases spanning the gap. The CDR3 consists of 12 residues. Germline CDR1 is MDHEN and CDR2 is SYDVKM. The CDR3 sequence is CASSRPLAEQFF. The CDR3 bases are TGTGCCAGCAGTCGTCCCCTAGCAGAGCAGTTCTTC.

The CDR3: CASSLITGVTGELFF. The CDR3 DNA sequence: TGCGCCAGCAGCTTAATTACAGGGGTGACCGGGGAGCTGTTTTTT. This chain connects TRBV5-1 to TRBJ2-2, with TRBD1 matching over 7 bases. Germline loops: CDR1 SGHRS, CDR2 YFSETQ. The CDR3 covers 15 residues. V was pared by 2 bases and J by 5 bases, with 6 bases of the junction left unmatched. Filled out from reference TRBV5-1 and TRBJ2-2, the complete variable domain reads KAGVTQTPRYLIKTRGQQVTLSCSPISGHRSVSWYQQTPGQGLQFLFEYFSETQRNKGNFPGRFSGRQFSNSRSEMNVSTLELGDSALYLCASSLITGVTGELFFGEGSRLTVL.

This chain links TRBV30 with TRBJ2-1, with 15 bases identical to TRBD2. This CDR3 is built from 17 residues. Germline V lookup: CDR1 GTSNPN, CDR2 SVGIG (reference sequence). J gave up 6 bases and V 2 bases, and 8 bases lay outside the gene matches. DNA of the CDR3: TGTGCCTGGAGTCCTTCGGGACTAGCGGGAGGACGCAATGAGCAGTTCTTC. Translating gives CAWSPSGLAGGRNEQFF.

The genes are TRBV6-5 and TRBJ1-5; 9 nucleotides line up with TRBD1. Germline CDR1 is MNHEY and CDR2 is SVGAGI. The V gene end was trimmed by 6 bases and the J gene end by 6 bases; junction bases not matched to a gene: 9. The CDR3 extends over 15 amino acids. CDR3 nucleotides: TGTGCCAGCAGCAAGGACAGGGGTATGAGTCAGCCCCAGCATTTT. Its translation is CASSKDRGMSQPQHF.

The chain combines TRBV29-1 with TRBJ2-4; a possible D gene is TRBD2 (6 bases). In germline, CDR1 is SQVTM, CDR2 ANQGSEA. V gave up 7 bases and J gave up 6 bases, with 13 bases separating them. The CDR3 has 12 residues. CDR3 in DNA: TGCAGCGCCTACGACGGGGGAAACATTCAGTACTTC. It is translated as CSAYDGGNIQYF.

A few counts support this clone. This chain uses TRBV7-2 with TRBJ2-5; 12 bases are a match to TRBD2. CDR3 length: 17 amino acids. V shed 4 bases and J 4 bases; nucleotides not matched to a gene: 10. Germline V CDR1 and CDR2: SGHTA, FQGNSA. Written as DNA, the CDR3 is TGTGCCAGCAGCTCCCTCCTAGCGGGAGGGCCTGGAGAGACCCAGTACTTC. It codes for CASSSLLAGGPGETQYF. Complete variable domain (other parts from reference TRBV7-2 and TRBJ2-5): GAGVSQSPSNKVTEKGKDVELRCDPISGHTALYWYRQSLGQGLEFLIYFQGNSAPDKSGLPSDRFSAERTGGSVSTLTIQRTQQEDSAVYLCASSSLLAGGPGETQYFGPGTRLLVL.

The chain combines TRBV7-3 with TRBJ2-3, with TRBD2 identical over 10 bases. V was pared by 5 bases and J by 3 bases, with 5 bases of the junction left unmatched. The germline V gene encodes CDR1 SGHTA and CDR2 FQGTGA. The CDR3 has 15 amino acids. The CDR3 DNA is TGTGCCAGCAGCCAAACTAGCGGGATAACAGATACGCAGTATTTT. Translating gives CASSQTSGITDTQYF. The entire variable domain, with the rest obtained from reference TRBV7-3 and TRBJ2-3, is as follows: GAGVSQTPSNKVTEKGKYVELRCDPISGHTALYWYRQSLGQGPEFLIYFQGTGAADDSGLPNDRFFAVRPEGSVSTLKIQRTERGDSAVYLCASSQTSGITDTQYFGPGTRLTVL.

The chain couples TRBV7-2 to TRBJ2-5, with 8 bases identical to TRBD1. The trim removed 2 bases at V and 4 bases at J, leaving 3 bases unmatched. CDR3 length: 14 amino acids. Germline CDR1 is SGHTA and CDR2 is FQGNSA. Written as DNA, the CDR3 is TGTGCCAGCAGCTTACGACAGGGGAGAGAGACCCAGTACTTC. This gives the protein CASSLRQGRETQYF.

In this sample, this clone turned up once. CDR3 protein: CASSQGQSGQPQHF. CDR3 in DNA: TGTGCCAGTAGCCAGGGACAGTCTGGGCAGCCCCAGCATTTT. This sequence joins TRBV19 and TRBJ1-5, with TRBD1 matching 7 bases. Germline values: CDR1 LNHDA, CDR2 SQIVND (reference sequence). The CDR3 consists of 14 residues. V lost 6 bases to trimming and J lost 7 bases; unmatched junction nucleotides: 9.

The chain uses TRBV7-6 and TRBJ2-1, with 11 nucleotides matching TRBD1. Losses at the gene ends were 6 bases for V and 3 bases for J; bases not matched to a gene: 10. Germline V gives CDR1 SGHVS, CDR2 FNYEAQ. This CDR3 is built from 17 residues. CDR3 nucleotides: TGTGCCAGCAGTCGCGGACAGGGGGCTCTTTTCTACAATGAGCAGTTCTTC. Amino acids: CASSRGQGALFYNEQFF.

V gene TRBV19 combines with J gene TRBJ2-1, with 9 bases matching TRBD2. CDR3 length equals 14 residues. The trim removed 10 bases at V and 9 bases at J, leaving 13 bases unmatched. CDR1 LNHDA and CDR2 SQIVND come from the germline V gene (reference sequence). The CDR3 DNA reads TGTGCCACCACGCTAGCGGGAAATCCCCTTGAGCAGTTCTTC. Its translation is CATTLAGNPLEQFF.

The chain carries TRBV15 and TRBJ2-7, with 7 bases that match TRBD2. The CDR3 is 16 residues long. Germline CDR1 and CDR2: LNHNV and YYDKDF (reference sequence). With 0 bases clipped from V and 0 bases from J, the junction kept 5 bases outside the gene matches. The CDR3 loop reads CATSRDRGVLSYEQYF. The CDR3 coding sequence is TGTGCCACCAGCAGAGATCGGGGGGTACTCTCCTACGAGCAGTACTTC. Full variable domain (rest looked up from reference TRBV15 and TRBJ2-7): DAMVIQNPRYQVTQFGKPVTLSCSQTLNHNVMYWYQQKSSQAPKLLFHYYDKDFNNEADTPDNFQSRRPNTSFCFLDIRSPGLGDTAMYLCATSRDRGVLSYEQYFGPGTRLTVT.

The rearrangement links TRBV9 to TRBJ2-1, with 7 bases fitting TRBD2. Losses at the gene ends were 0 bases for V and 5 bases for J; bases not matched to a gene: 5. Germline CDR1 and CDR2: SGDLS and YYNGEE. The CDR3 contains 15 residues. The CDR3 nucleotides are TGTGCCAGCAGCGTAGGCCTTCTAGCGGACAATGAGCAGTTCTTC. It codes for CASSVGLLADNEQFF.

CDR3 protein: CASSLAGAKNQPQHF. In DNA form, the CDR3 reads TGTGCCAGCAGCTTGGCAGGGGCAAAAAATCAGCCCCAGCATTTT. V is TRBV7-2 and J is TRBJ1-5; D perhaps matches TRBD1 (6 bases). The CDR3 has 15 amino acids. V was trimmed by 3 bases and J by 4 bases, leaving 13 bases between them. CDR1 is SGHTA and CDR2 is FQGNSA in the germline V gene.

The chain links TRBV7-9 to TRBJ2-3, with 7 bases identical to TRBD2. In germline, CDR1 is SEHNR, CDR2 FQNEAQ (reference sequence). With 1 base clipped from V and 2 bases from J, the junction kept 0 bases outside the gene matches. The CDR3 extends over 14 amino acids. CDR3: CASSLGDYTDTQYF. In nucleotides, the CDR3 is TGTGCCAGCAGCTTAGGGGACTACACAGATACGCAGTATTTT. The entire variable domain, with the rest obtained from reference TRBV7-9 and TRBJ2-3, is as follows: DTGVSQNPRHKITKRGQNVTFRCDPISEHNRLYWYRQTLGQGPEFLTYFQNEAQLEKSRLLSDRFSAERPKGSFSTLEIQRTEQGDSAMYLCASSLGDYTDTQYFGPGTRLTVL.

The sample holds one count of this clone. In DNA, the CDR3 is TGTGCCAGCAGAGATTGGGGGGACAATGAGCAGTTCTTC. It translates to CASRDWGDNEQFF. The chain combines TRBV11-2 with TRBJ2-1, with D perhaps matching TRBD2 (6 bases). Germline-derived CDR1 and CDR2 are SGHAT and FQNNGV. V shed 6 bases and J shed 5 bases, with 11 bases lying between them. CDR3 length equals 13 residues.

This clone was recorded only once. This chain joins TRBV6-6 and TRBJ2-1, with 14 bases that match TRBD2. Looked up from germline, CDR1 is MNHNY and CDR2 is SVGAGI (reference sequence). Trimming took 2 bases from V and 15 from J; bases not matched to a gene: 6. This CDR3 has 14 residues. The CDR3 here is CASSYQGTSGRLFF. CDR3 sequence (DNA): TGTGCCAGCAGTTACCAAGGGACTAGCGGGAGATTGTTCTTC.

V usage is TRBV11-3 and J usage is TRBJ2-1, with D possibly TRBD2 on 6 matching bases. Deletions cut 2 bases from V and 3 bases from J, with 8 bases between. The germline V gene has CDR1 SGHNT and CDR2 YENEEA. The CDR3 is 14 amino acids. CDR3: CASSLRGSYNEQFF. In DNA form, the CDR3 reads TGTGCCAGCAGCTTACGGGGGAGCTACAATGAGCAGTTCTTC.

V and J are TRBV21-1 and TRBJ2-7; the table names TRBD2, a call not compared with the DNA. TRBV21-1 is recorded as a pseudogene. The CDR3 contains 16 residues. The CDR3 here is CASHLPAEREVYEQYF. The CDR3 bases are TGTGCCAGCCACTTGCCCGCCGAGCGGGAGGTCTACGAGCAGTACTTC.

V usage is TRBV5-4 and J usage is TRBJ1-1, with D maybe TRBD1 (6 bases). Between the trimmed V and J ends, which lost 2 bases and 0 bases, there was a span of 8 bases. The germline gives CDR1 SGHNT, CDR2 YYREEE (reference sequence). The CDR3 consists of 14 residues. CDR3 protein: CASSFQGMNTEAFF. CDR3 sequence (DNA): TGTGCCAGCAGCTTTCAGGGGATGAACACTGAAGCTTTCTTT.

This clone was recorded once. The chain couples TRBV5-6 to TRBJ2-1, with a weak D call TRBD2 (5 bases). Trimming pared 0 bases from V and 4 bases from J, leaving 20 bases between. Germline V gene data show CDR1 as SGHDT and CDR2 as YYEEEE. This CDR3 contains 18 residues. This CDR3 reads CASSLVRGLSSVYNEQFF. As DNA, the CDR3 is TGTGCCAGCAGCTTGGTTCGGGGTTTGAGTAGCGTATACAATGAGCAGTTCTTC.

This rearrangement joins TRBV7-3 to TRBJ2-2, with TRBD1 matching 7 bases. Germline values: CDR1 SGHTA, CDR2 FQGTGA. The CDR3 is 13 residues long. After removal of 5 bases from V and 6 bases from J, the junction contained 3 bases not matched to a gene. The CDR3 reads CASSPQGAGELFF. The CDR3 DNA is TGTGCCAGCAGCCCCCAGGGGGCCGGGGAGCTGTTTTTT.

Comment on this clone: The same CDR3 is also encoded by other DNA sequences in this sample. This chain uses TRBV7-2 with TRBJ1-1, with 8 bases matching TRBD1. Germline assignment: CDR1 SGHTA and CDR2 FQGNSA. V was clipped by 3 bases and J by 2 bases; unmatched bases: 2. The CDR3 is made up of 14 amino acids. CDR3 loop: CASSLGTGNTEAFF. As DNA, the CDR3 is TGTGCCAGCAGCTTGGGGACAGGTAACACTGAAGCTTTCTTT.

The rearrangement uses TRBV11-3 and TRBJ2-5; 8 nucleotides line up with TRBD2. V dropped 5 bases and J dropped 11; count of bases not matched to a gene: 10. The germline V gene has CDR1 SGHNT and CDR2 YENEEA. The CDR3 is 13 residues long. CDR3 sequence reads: CASSPGTRNRQYF. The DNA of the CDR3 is TGTGCCAGCAGCCCCGGGACTAGGAATCGGCAGTACTTC.